This T cell receptor beta chain was captured in a study of blood T cell repertoires in COVID-19. Losses at the gene ends were 4 bases for V and 2 bases for J; bases not matched to a gene: 5. Germline CDR1 is ENHRY and CDR2 is SYGVKD. This CDR3 comprises 15 residues. Authors' methods: Amplifying reference gene primers gave estimates of nucleated cell counts. Profiled with immunoSEQ multiplex PCR; TCRdb holds only in-frame clones, not every one. V, J and clone size are taken as reported in that table, and D and trimming were inferred from the DNA itself. Among tens of thousands of clones listed, around 93% were seen once.

What was sequenced was peripheral blood. The receptor comes from a human donor with active COVID-19. The donor label of this sample is uncertain. The chain couples TRBV10-3 to TRBJ1-5, with 7 bases fitting TRBD1. The CDR3 region is CAISASTGRNQPQHF. CDR3 coding DNA: TGTGCCATCAGTGCCTCGACAGGGCGCAATCAGCCCCAGCATTTT.